This T cell receptor beta chain is drawn from a study of blood T cell repertoires in COVID-19. Across the whole study: Sites in the United States, Italy and Spain provided acute and convalescent COVID-19 samples.

Membership in each cohort depended on participant-reported clinical history. Either two negative PCRs, clearance, or symptom resolution qualified Cohort 3 donors as recovered. Original handling: Using reference gene primer amplification, nucleated cell counts were estimated. Assay: immunoSEQ multiplex PCR; the TCRdb copy retains only in-frame clones and omits some. V, J and clone size reflect that table, while D and trimming were determined from the DNA. Of approximately 470,000 clones detected, about nine tenths appear once; the ten largest clones hold roughly 0.7%. V lost 0 bases to trimming and J lost 5 bases, with 11 bases between them. Looked up from germline, CDR1 is KGHDR and CDR2 is SFDVKD. The CDR3 has 15 amino acids.

The sequenced sample was PBMCs or T cells enriched from blood (not recorded which). V usage is TRBV24-1 and J usage is TRBJ2-3; D might be TRBD1 (6 bases). The receptor comes from a woman under 30 who had recovered from COVID-19. CDR3 nucleotide sequence: TGTGCCACCAGTGATTTGACGGACAGACTAGATACGCAGTATTTT. It is translated as CATSDLTDRLDTQYF.